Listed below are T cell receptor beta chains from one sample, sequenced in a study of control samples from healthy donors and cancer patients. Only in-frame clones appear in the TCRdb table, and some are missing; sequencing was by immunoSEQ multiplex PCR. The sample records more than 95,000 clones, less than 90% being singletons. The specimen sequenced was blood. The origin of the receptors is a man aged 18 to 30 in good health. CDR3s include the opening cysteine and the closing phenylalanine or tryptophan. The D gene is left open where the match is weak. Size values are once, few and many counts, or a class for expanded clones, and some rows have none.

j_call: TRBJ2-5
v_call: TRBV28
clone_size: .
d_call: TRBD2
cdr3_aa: CASTHLWGGRETQYF
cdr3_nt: TGTGCCAGCACCCACCTTTGGGGAGGGAGGGAGACCCAGTACTTC

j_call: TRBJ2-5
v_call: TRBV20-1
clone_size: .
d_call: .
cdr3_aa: CSASGARLGETQYF
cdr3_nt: TGCAGTGCTAGTGGAGCGCGACTAGGGGAGACCCAGTACTTC

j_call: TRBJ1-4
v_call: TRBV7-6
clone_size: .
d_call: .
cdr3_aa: CASSLGLQGTEKLFF
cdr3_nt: TGTGCCAGCAGCTTGGGTTTGCAGGGTACTGAAAAACTGTTTTTT

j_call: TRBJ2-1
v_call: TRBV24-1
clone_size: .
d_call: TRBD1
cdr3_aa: CATSDWGSGGGDEQFF
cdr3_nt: TGTGCCACCAGTGATTGGGGGTCAGGGGGCGGGGATGAGCAGTTCTTC

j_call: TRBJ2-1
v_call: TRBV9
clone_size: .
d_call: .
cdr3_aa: CASSVEGSEQFF
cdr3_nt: TGTGCCAGCAGCGTAGAGGGGTCTGAGCAGTTCTTC

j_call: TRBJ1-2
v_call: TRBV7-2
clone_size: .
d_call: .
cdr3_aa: CASTLPGHGYTF
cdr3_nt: TGTGCCAGCACTCTTCCGGGACATGGCTACACCTTC

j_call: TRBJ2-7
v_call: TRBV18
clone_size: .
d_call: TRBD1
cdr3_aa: CASSPPGQGPYEQYF
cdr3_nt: TGTGCCAGCTCACCACCGGGACAGGGCCCCTACGAGCAGTACTTC

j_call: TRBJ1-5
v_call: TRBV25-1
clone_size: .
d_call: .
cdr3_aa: CASSDSGGGPNQPQHF
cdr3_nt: TGTGCCAGCAGTGACTCTGGAGGGGGTCCCAATCAGCCCCAGCATTTT

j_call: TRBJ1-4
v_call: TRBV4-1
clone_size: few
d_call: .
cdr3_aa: CASSQGGYEKLFF
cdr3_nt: TGCGCCAGCAGCCAAGGGGGTTATGAAAAACTGTTTTTT

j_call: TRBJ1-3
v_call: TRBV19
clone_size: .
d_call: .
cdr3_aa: CASNPPGDRGNTIYF
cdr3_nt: TGTGCCAGTAACCCCCCAGGGGACCGTGGAAACACCATATATTTT

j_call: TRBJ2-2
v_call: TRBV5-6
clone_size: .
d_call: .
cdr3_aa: CASSTDLRDTGELFF
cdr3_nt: TGTGCCAGCAGCACGGACCTTCGGGACACCGGGGAGCTGTTTTTT

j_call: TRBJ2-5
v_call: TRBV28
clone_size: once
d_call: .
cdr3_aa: CASSPTGFWTQYF
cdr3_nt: TGTGCCAGCAGCCCGACAGGTTTCTGGACCCAGTACTTC

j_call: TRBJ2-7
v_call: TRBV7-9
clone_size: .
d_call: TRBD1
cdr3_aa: CASSTRDRGLGEQYF
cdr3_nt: TGTGCCAGCAGCACCCGGGACAGGGGGCTCGGCGAGCAGTACTTC

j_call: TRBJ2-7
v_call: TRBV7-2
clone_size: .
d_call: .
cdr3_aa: CASSSYGGFDEQYF
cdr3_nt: TGTGCCAGCAGCTCCTATGGGGGATTTGACGAGCAGTACTTC

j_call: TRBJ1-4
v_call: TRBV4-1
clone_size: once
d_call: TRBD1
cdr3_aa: CASSQGGQGANEKLFF
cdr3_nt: TGCGCCAGCAGCCAAGGGGGACAGGGGGCAAATGAAAAACTGTTTTTT

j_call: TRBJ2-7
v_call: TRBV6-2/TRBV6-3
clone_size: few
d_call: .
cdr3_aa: CASSTRQTEQYF
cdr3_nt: TGTGCCAGCAGCACCCGACAGACCGAGCAGTACTTC

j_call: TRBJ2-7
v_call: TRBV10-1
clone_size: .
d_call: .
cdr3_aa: CASSEVANQYEQYF
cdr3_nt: TGCGCCAGCAGTGAGGTTGCGAACCAATACGAGCAGTACTTC

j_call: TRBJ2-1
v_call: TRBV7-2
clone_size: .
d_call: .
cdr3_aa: CASSLKGTQYNEQFF
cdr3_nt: TGTGCCAGCAGCTTAAAAGGGACTCAATACAATGAGCAGTTCTTC

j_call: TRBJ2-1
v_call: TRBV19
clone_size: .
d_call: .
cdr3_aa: CASSITRDNEQFF
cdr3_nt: TGTGCCAGTAGTATAACTAGAGACAATGAGCAGTTCTTC

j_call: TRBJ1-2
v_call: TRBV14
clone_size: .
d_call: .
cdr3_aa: CASSTLQNHYGYTF
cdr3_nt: TGTGCCAGCAGTACGTTACAGAATCACTATGGCTACACCTTC

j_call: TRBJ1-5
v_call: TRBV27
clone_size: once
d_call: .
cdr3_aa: CASSFSAPSGTPQHF
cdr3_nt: TGTGCCAGCAGTTTCTCCGCGCCATCTGGGACGCCCCAGCATTTT

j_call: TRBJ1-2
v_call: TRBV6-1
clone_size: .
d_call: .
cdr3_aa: CASSEGRVGTFGYTF
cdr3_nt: TGTGCCAGCAGTGAGGGAAGGGTAGGGACGTTTGGCTACACCTTC

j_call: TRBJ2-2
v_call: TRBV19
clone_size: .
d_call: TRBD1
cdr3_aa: CASTVYPGQGASGELFF
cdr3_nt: TGTGCCAGTACTGTTTATCCGGGACAGGGGGCATCCGGGGAGCTGTTTTTT

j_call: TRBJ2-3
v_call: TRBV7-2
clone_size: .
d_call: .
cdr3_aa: CASSPTEIWTDTQYF
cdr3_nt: TGTGCCAGCAGCCCGACCGAGATTTGGACAGATACGCAGTATTTT

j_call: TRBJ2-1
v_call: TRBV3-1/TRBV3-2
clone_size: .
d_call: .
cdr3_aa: CASSQVAFIGQFF
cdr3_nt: TGTGCCAGCAGCCAAGTTGCGTTCATTGGGCAGTTCTTC

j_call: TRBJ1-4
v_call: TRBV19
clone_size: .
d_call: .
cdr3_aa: CASRPDFTNEKLFF
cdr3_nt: TGTGCCAGTAGGCCAGACTTTACTAATGAAAAACTGTTTTTT

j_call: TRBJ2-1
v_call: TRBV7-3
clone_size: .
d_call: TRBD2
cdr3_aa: CASSLRGTSGQYNEQFF
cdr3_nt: TGTGCCAGCAGCTTAAGGGGGACTAGCGGGCAATACAATGAGCAGTTCTTC

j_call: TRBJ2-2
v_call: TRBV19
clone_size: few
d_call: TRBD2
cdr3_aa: CASSRDTGTSGRAGELFF
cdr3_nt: TGTGCCAGTAGTAGGGACACAGGGACTAGCGGACGGGCCGGGGAGCTGTTTTTT

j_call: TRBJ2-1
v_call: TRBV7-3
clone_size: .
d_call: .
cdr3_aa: CASSLQAYNEQFF
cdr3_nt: TGTGCCAGCAGCTTACAAGCGTACAATGAGCAGTTCTTC

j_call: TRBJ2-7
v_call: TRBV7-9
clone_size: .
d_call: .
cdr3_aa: CASSLEGRGPLSYEQYF
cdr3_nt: TGTGCCAGCAGCTTAGAGGGCAGGGGACCCCTCTCCTACGAGCAGTACTTC

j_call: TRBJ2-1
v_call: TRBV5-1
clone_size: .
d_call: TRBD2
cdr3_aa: CASSILAGSSTTGEQFF
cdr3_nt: TGCGCCAGCAGTATACTAGCGGGATCCTCTACTACAGGTGAGCAGTTCTTC

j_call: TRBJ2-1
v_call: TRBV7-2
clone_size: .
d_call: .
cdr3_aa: CASSLAGPSNEQFF
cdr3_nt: TGTGCCAGCAGCTTAGCGGGACCCTCCAATGAGCAGTTCTTC

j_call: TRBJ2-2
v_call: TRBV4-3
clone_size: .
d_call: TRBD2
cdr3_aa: CASSPRLLLLAGDGRGAVF
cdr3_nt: TGCGCCAGCAGCCCCCGACTTCTTTTACTAGCGGGAGATGGGCGGGGAGCTGTTTTT

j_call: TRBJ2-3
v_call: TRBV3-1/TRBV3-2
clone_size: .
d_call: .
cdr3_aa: CASSQDATSTDTQYF
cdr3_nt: TGTGCCAGCAGCCAAGATGCTACCAGCACAGATACGCAGTATTTT

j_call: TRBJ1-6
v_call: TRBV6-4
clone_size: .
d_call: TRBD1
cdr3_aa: CASSDDFGTGVSPLHF
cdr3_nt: TGTGCCAGCAGTGACGACTTCGGGACAGGGGTATCACCCCTCCACTTT

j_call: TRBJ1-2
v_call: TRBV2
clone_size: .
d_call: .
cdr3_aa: CASTPGPSGGYTF
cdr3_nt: TGTGCCAGCACCCCAGGGCCATCGGGTGGCTACACCTTC

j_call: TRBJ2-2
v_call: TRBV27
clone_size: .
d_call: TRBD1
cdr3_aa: CASSFQTGSNTGELFF
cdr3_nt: TGTGCCAGCAGTTTTCAGACAGGGTCGAACACCGGGGAGCTGTTTTTT

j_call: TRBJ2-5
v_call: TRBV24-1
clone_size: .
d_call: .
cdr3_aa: CATSDFGAEETQYF
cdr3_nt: TGTGCCACCAGTGATTTCGGAGCGGAAGAGACCCAGTACTTC

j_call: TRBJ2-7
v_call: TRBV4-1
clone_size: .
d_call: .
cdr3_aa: CASSQGDSAYEQYF
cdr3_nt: TGCGCCAGCAGCCAGGGGGATTCGGCCTACGAGCAGTACTTC

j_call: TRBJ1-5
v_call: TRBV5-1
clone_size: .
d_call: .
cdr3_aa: CASSSTGLNQPQHF
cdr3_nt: TGCGCCAGCAGCTCTACAGGGCTCAATCAGCCCCAGCATTTT

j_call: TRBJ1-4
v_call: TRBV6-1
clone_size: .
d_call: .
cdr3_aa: CASSEQGRGEKLFF
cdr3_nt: TGTGCCAGCAGTGAGCAGGGGCGAGGGGAAAAACTGTTTTTT

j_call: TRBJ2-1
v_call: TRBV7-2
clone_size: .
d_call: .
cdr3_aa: CASTPEVQRGQNEQFF
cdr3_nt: TGTGCCAGCACCCCCGAGGTCCAGAGGGGTCAGAATGAGCAGTTCTTC

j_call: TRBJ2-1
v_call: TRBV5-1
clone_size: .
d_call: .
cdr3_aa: CASRKGEGYNEQFF
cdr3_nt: TGCGCCAGCCGGAAGGGGGAGGGCTACAATGAGCAGTTCTTC

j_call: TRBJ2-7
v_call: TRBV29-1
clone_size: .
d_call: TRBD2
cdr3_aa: CSVEDPSTSDYEQYF
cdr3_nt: TGCAGCGTTGAAGATCCTTCGACTAGCGACTACGAGCAGTACTTC

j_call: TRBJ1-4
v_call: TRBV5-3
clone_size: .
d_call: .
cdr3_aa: CARRTRPGPTNEKLFF
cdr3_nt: TGTGCCAGAAGAACCCGACCAGGGCCAACTAATGAAAAACTGTTTTTT

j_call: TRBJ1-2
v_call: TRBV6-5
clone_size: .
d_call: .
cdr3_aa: CASSYEGGIRRGYTF
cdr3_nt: TGTGCCAGCAGTTACGAGGGGGGTATAAGGCGAGGCTACACCTTC

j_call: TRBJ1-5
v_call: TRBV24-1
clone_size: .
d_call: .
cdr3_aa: CATSDSGLGQPQHF
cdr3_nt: TGTGCCACCAGTGACAGTGGACTGGGTCAGCCCCAGCATTTT

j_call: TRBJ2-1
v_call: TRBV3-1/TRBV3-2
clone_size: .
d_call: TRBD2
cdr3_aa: CASSQGAGGHNEQFF
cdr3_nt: TGTGCCAGCAGCCAAGGAGCGGGAGGCCACAATGAGCAGTTCTTC

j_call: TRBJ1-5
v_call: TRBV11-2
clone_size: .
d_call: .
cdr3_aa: CASSRNPGYDSNQPQHF
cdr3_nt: TGTGCCAGCAGCCGCAACCCGGGGTACGATAGCAATCAGCCCCAGCATTTT

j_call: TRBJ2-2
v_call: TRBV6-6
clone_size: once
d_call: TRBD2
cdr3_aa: CASSVAGAAGELFF
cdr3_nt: TGTGCCAGCAGTGTAGCGGGAGCCGCCGGGGAGCTGTTTTTT

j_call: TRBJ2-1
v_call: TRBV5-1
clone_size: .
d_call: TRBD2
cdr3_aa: CASRGTSGLAGNEQFF
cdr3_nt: TGCGCCAGCAGGGGAACTTCGGGACTAGCGGGAAATGAGCAGTTCTTC

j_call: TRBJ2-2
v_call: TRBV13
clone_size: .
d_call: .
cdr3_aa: CASSLEVYGTGELFF
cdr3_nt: TGTGCCAGCAGCTTAGAGGTGTACGGGACCGGGGAGCTGTTTTTT

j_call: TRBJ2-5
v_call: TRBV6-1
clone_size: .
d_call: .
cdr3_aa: CASEGRLGETQYF
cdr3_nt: TGTGCCAGCGAGGGCCGGCTAGGAGAGACCCAGTACTTC

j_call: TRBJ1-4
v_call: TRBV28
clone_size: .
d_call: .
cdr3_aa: CASSLGFEKLFF
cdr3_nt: TGTGCCAGCAGTTTGGGATTTGAAAAACTGTTTTTT

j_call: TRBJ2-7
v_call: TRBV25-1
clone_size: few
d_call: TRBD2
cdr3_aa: CASSDSSKRGIYEQYF
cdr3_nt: TGTGCCAGCAGTGATAGTTCCAAGCGGGGTATCTACGAGCAGTACTTC

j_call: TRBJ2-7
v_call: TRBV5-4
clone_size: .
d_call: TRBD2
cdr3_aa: CASSSGLAGFVLSYEQYF
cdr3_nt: TGTGCCAGCAGCTCCGGACTAGCGGGGTTCGTCCTGTCCTACGAGCAGTACTTC